This paragraph covers one T cell receptor beta chain sequence. The method was immunoSEQ multiplex PCR; TCRdb's version includes in-frame clones alone and lacks a portion of them. Of about 130,000 clones in the sample, roughly 90% were seen once. The sample belongs to a study of control samples from healthy donors and cancer patients. Specimen: PBMCs. The TCR comes from a man aged 50 to 59 with head and neck cancer.

Here the CDR3 reads CASIIDRRSDEQYF. The CDR3 DNA reads TGCGCCAGCATAATAGACAGAAGATCGGACGAGCAGTACTTC. The chain employs TRBV10-1 and TRBJ2-7; D might be TRBD1 (5 bases). V shed 7 bases and J shed 5 bases, with 18 bases lying between them. Germline V gene data show CDR1 as WNHNN and CDR2 as SYGVQD (reference sequence). The CDR3 totals 14 residues.